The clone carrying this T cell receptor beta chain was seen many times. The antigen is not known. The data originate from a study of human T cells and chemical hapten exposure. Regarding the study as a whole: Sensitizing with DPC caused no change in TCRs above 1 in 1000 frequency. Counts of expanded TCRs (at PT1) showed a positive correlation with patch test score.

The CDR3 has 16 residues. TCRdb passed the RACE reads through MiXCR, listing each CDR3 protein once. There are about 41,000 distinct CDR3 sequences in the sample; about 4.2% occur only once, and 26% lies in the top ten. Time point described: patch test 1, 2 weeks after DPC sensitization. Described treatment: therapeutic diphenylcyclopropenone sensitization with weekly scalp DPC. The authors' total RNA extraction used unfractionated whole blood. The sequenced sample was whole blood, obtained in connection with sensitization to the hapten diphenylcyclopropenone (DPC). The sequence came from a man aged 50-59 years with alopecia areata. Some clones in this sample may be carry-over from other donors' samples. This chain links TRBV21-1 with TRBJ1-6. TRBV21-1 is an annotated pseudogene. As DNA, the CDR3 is TGTGCCAGCAGCAAGCACCGGGCCCGAGGCAATTCACCCCTCCACTTT. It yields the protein CASSKHRARGNSPLHF.